The rows below give T cell receptor beta chains drawn from one sample of a study of Graves' ophthalmopathy and Graves' hyperthyroidism. TCRdb passed the multiplex PCR reads through MiXCR, listing each CDR3 protein once. In the table there are about 370,000 distinct CDR3 sequences, about a sixth of which are singletons. Sequenced material: peripheral blood. Receptors were obtained from an adult woman with stable Graves' hyperthyroidism. Both conserved end residues are part of each CDR3. A D gene is named only where the DNA matches it firmly.

TRBJ1-2,TRBV14,NA,CASSQGGSYGYTF
TRBJ1-2,TRBV6-2/TRBV6-3,NA,CASSSQRGTYGYTF
TRBJ2-7,TRBV4-3,NA,CASSQTTLQGSVEQYF
TRBJ2-7,TRBV7-2,TRBD1,CASSPSQGAYEQYF
TRBJ1-2,TRBV11-2,NA,CASSSGTHYGYTF
TRBJ1-1,TRBV7-2,NA,CASSLGRGSGAEAFF
TRBJ2-7,TRBV6-1,NA,CASSGTYEQYF
TRBJ1-5,TRBV7-2,NA,CASSHDSRQPQHF
TRBJ2-5,TRBV30,NA,CAWRARLGRQETQYF
TRBJ2-7,TRBV12-3/TRBV12-4,TRBD1,CASSPGRQGGYEQYF
TRBJ2-4,TRBV28,NA,CASSSSWGSPTAGIKYF
TRBJ2-7,TRBV4-1,NA,CASSQVQGNEQYF
TRBJ2-2,TRBV18,NA,CASSPQQGNTGELFF
TRBJ1-5,TRBV5-1,TRBD1,CASSLETGNQPQHF
TRBJ1-2,TRBV20-1,TRBD1,CSARDRQGIRGYTF
TRBJ2-2,TRBV28,NA,CASYTGGYTGELFF
TRBJ1-2,TRBV7-2,NA,CASSLGYRDGYTF
TRBJ2-5,TRBV20-1,NA,CSAIGGAETQYF
TRBJ2-4,TRBV29-1,NA,CSVGNNRKNIQYF
TRBJ2-6,TRBV7-2,NA,CASSSGAGSRSGANVLTF
TRBJ2-7,TRBV3-1,TRBD2,CASSHTSGRPMWDPYEQYF
TRBJ1-1,TRBV6-1,NA,CASEEQLNTEAFF